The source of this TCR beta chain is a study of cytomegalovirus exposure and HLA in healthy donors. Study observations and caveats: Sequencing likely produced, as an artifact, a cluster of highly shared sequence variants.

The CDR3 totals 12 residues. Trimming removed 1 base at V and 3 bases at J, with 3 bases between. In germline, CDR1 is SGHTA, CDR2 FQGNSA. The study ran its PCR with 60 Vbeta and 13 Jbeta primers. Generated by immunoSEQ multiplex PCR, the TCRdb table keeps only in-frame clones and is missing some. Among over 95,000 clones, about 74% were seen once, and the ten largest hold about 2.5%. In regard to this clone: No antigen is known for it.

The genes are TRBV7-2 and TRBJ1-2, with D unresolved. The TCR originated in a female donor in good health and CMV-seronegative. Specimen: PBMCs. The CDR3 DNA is TGTGCCAGCAGCTTAGTAGACTATGGCTACACCTTC. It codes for CASSLVDYGYTF.